The entry that follows covers one TCR beta chain sequence. This record belongs to a study of blood T cell repertoires in COVID-19. In the study overall: PBMCs, B-cell-depleted T cells, or T cells provided the cDNA or gDNA that made up the material.

CDR1 and CDR2 (germline): SGHAT, FQNNGV. The CDR3 sequence is 15 residues long. V dropped 5 bases and J dropped 8; count of bases not matched to a gene: 7. Authors' processing steps: Reference gene primer amplification yielded estimated nucleated cell counts. Assay used: immunoSEQ multiplex PCR; TCRdb lists only in-frame clones, some missing. D and trimming come from the DNA, and the V and J calls and clone size come from that table. This table holds about 98,000 clones, over 70% found once. This TCR came from a woman older than 75 with acute or convalescent COVID-19. This rearrangement joins TRBV11-2 to TRBJ1-6; 9 positions match TRBD1. Material: peripheral blood. Here the CDR3 DNA reads TGTGCCAGCAGCGGAGGGACAGGGATTTATTCACCCCTCCACTTT. Translated, it gives CASSGGTGIYSPLHF.